The next 9 T cell receptor beta chains were all read from a single sample in a study of vaccination effects on CD4 cells after COVID-19. These receptors lack a known antigen. Subsequent to roughly 9 days of culture, CD4+ T cells were isolated. Libraries were prepared by immunoSEQ multiplex PCR; TCRdb keeps only in-frame clonotypes and omits some of them. The sample has tens of thousands of clones; about 73% are singletons. This specimen consisted of CD4+ T cells from PBMCs cultured without peptide, obtained before COVID-19 vaccination. The receptors were gathered from a human donor who received a COVID-19 vaccine.

This clone was picked up a small number of times. This rearrangement joins TRBV27 to TRBJ1-1, with a possible D match to TRBD1 (5 bases). V was shortened by 5 bases and J by 5 bases, with 9 bases between the two germline ends. Looked up from germline, CDR1 is MNHEY and CDR2 is SMNVEV (reference sequence). CDR3 length: 12 residues. CDR3 residues: CASSARVTEAFF. The CDR3 DNA reads TGTGCCAGCAGTGCCAGGGTAACTGAAGCTTTCTTT.

V and J are TRBV7-9 and TRBJ1-4; no definite D call. Germline V gives CDR1 SEHNR, CDR2 FQNEAQ (reference sequence). V gave up 2 bases and J gave up 3 bases, with 10 bases separating them. This CDR3 is built from 15 residues. The CDR3 region is CASSLRSASNEKLFF. The DNA of the CDR3 is TGTGCCAGCAGCTTAAGGAGTGCGTCTAATGAAAAACTGTTTTTT.

The chain carries TRBV5-1 and TRBJ2-3; TRBD1 matches 7 bases. The CDR3 contains 15 residues. The V segment lost 0 bases and the J segment 1 base; nucleotides outside the gene matches: 2. The germline CDR1 and CDR2 sequences are SGHRS and YFSETQ. DNA of the CDR3: TGCGCCAGCAGCTTGGGAGGGGGCGGCACAGATACGCAGTATTTT. Its protein is CASSLGGGGTDTQYF.

The rearrangement links TRBV3-1 (or the pseudogene TRBV3-2) to TRBJ1-1, with D unresolved. Germline lookup yields CDR1 LGHDT and CDR2 YNNKEL (reference sequence). Trimming pared 1 base from V and 3 bases from J, leaving 3 bases between. CDR3 length: 12 residues. CDR3 region: CASSQGYTEAFF. Here the CDR3 DNA reads TGTGCCAGCAGCCAAGGATACACTGAAGCTTTCTTT.

This clone was observed a handful of times. The genes are TRBV29-1 and TRBJ2-7; D not resolved. V shed 7 bases and J shed 0 bases, with 13 bases lying between them. This CDR3 comprises 13 residues. Germline-derived CDR1 and CDR2 are SQVTM and ANQGSEA. The CDR3 coding sequence is TGCAGCGCCCGTGGGCTCAGCTCCTACGAGCAGTACTTC. Translation gives CSARGLSSYEQYF.

J is TRBJ1-1 and V is TRBV10-3, with 10 nucleotides matching TRBD1. This CDR3 spans 16 amino acids. The V gene end was trimmed by 6 bases and the J gene end by 5 bases; junction bases not matched to a gene: 12. CDR1 is ENHRY, CDR2 SYGVKD, per germline. CDR3 DNA sequence: TGTGCCATCAGACAGAACCGACAGGGGGCGCGGACTGAAGCTTTCTTT. Protein product: CAIRQNRQGARTEAFF.

The chain joins TRBV12-3 or TRBV12-4 to TRBJ1-2; no clear D. The ends were cut back, 7 bases at V and 4 bases at J, with 13 bases in the middle. The CDR3 totals 13 residues. The CDR3 coding sequence is TGTGCCAGCACCCTGGAGACGGTCTATGGCTACACCTTC. Translating it yields CASTLETVYGYTF.

This clone was counted once. The CDR3 here is CASSHNSGNAYNEQFF. The CDR3 DNA is TGTGCCAGCAGCCACAATAGCGGTAACGCTTACAATGAGCAGTTCTTC. J is TRBJ2-1 and V is TRBV3-1 (or the pseudogene TRBV3-2); TRBD2 might be the D (6 bases). This CDR3 contains 16 residues. Germline assignment: CDR1 LGHDT and CDR2 YNNKEL (reference sequence). The germline V and J ends were trimmed by 3 bases and 4 bases, with 16 bases remaining between them.

The gene calls are TRBV14 and TRBJ1-1; D gene unclear. The germline CDR1 and CDR2 sequences are SGHDN and FVKESK. This CDR3 has 12 amino acids. V lost 3 bases and J 10 bases, leaving 12 bases between the germline ends. CDR3 bases: TGTGCCAGCAGCCAGCCAGGCCGGAGAGCTTTCTTT. This codes for CASSQPGRRAFF.